The present TCR beta chain was sequenced within a study of tumor-infiltrating lymphocytes in primary liver carcinoma (TCRdb year 2017). A note on the overall study: Five patients with histopathologically diagnosed primary liver carcinoma underwent surgical resection in China between November 2015 and March 2016. TCRbeta repertoire sequencing, expression microarrays and whole-exome sequencing were combined in the study across five regions of each liver tumor, with adjacent normal tissue and blood also included. Hepatocellular carcinoma (four) or combined HCC and intrahepatic cholangiocarcinoma (one) was present in the five patients, who were three men and two women aged 30 to 69 years. Technical replicate repertoires showed high reproducibility, with mean shared-clone rates roughly 0.89 and correlation coefficients above 0.95. The five patients had tumors staged T1-T3 N0M0, with maximum diameters ranging from about 4 to 10 cm. Each sample produced about 3.5 to 8 million productive TCRbeta reads, and read depth showed no significant difference between tissue types. A total of approximately 35 specimens from 5 patients underwent TCRbeta repertoire sequencing, comprising around 25 tumor regions, 5 adjacent noncancerous liver tissues and 5 peripheral blood samples.

The CDR3, from cysteine to phenylalanine, totals 12 residues. Solely the CDR3 DNA is kept, with 36 bases framed from the first base. Reading the germline V gene gives CDR1 MNHEY and CDR2 SVGEGT. V loses 0 bases, J loses 6 bases, and the germline ends lie 5 bases apart. Results and caveats for the whole study, not just this receptor: Because sequencing covered only the TCR beta chain and unpaired alpha chains were not captured, true repertoire diversity is likely underestimated. Comparison of CD4+ and CD8+ T cell repertoires was precluded by the use of bulk unsorted samples. The top 250 clones accounted for a significantly greater share of the repertoire in tumors than in blood (p = 0.039). The study included only five patients, and the authors note findings should be validated in a larger study. Repertoire overlap was higher between tumor regions (mean roughly 36%) than tumor-adjacent (approximately 17%) or tumor-blood (14%) pairs, consistent with antigen-driven expansion.

Using a constant-region primer and ProtoScript II reverse transcriptase, TCRbeta-specific cDNA was reverse-transcribed from around 500 ng total RNA. Construction of the TCRbeta libraries relied on three nested rounds of multiplex PCR, following a slightly modified ARM-PCR procedure. Each of the first two PCR rounds ran for about 11 cycles using multiplex TRBV1-TRBV30 forward primers together with a Cbeta reverse primer. Sample barcodes and Illumina adapters were added in a final 25-cycle PCR using Deep VentR polymerase. Before sequencing, amplicons of 200-500 bp were purified from gel using a QIAquick gel extraction kit. An Illumina HiSeq 2500 was used to sequence the TCRbeta amplicons with 250-bp paired-end reads. Processing in the source paper ran as follows. To recover full CDR3 sequences, reads were quality-trimmed using Trimmomatic v0.33 and paired reads were then merged using FLASH v1.2.11. MiGEC v1.2.1b assigned V, D and J germline segments to the rearranged TCRbeta sequences. Clonotype statistics, along with Shannon-Wiener diversity indices, were calculated using VDJtools v1.0.0. To reduce sampling bias, subsequent analyses other than the diversity analysis used only the 250 most abundant clonotypes in each sample. Starting from the raw public reads, TCRdb applied fastp trimming at Q25, assembled clones with MiXCR and retained in-frame beta chains. Each entry merges the rows of one CDR3 protein and shows their most common DNA and genes. These V and J calls derive from TCRdb rather than the authors' analysis. This sample has around 210,000 distinct CDR3 sequences in its table, and roughly 61% of those were observed once. Of the sample, roughly 7% is held by the ten largest clones.

Blood RNA was extracted from unsorted whole blood using TRIzol reagent, and germline DNA was obtained with the DNeasy Blood & Tissue kit. At the time of sampling, the patients had chronic HBV infection and had not received any treatment. Around 3.9 milliliters of peripheral blood were collected into K2EDTA tubes before surgery. Of note for this clonotype: The target of this receptor is not known. One base away there is no much larger clone; base qualities are not given.

This sequence originates from a woman aged 60 to 75 with primary liver carcinoma and hepatitis B virus infection. This chain joins TRBV6-2 or TRBV6-3 to TRBJ1-2; the D gene is not confidently resolved. Source material: peripheral blood. CDR3 protein: CASSYSGHGYTF. The DNA reads TGTGCCAGCAGTTACTCCGGACATGGCTACACCTTC.